These 32 T cell receptor beta chains originate from one sample sequenced in a study of molecular identifiers for immune sequencing clone quantification. Each CDR3 protein is one row after TCRdb ran MiXCR on the PCR reads. The table includes some 96,000 distinct CDR3 sequences, about 24% detected once. Sequencing was carried out using naive CD8+ T cells from blood, with Jurkat cell RNA spiked in. As for subset: FACS-sorted CD8+CD4-CCR7+CD45RA+ naive T cells. All receptors derive from a human donor in good health. Some libraries in this study had Jurkat cell RNA spiked in.

The sample holds many counts of this clonotype. The genes are TRBV29-1 and TRBJ2-3; possible D gene TRBD2, 6 bases. The V gene lost 0 bases and the J gene lost 5 bases, with 24 bases spanning the gap. From germline, CDR1 is SQVTM and CDR2 ANQGSEA. The CDR3 has 18 amino acids. The CDR3 reads CSVEDRLGGPTWGDTQYF. The CDR3 nucleotides are TGCAGCGTTGAAGATCGCTTGGGAGGCCCCACGTGGGGAGATACGCAGTATTTT.

Regarding this clonotype: A much larger clone lies one base from this, so it may be a read error. The genes are TRBV6-2 or TRBV6-3 and TRBJ2-2; a weak D match, TRBD2 (6 bases). Germline-derived CDR1 and CDR2 are MNHEY and SVGEGT. The V and J ends lost 5 bases and 8 bases respectively, with 18 bases between them. The CDR3 totals 15 residues. Here the CDR3 DNA reads TGTGCCAGCAGTCCTTCACCGGGAGAATTAGGGGAGCTGTTTTTT. The encoded protein is CASSPSPGELGELFF.

The rearrangement links TRBV12-3 or TRBV12-4 to TRBJ2-3; 10 nucleotides match TRBD2. The V gene end was trimmed by 0 bases and the J gene end by 3 bases; junction bases not matched to a gene: 3. This CDR3 is built from 16 residues. Written as DNA, the CDR3 is TGTGCCAGCAGTTTAGCGGCTAGCGGGGGTACAGATACGCAGTATTTT. Its translation is CASSLAASGGTDTQYF.

This clonotype came up many times. The chain uses TRBV20-1 and TRBJ1-5; D ambiguous. In germline, CDR1 is DFQATT, CDR2 SNEGSKA (reference sequence). With 1 base removed from V and 6 bases from J, the gap between germline ends came to 10 bases. The CDR3 runs to 13 residues. The CDR3, as DNA: TGCAGTGCTAGAGCCCGAGGGTTTCAGCCCCAGCATTTT. As protein: CSARARGFQPQHF.

The rearrangement joins TRBV7-2 to TRBJ2-5; 9 nucleotides align to TRBD2. The CDR3 consists of 15 residues. V lost 1 base to trimming and J lost 7 bases; unmatched junction nucleotides: 7. Germline V gene lookup returns CDR1 SGHTA and CDR2 FQGNSA. The CDR3 DNA is TGTGCCAGCAGCTTAGTAAGCGGGGGGTACGGGACCCAGTACTTC. Its translation: CASSLVSGGYGTQYF. The whole variable domain, remainder taken from reference TRBV7-2 and TRBJ2-5, is GAGVSQSPSNKVTEKGKDVELRCDPISGHTALYWYRQSLGQGLEFLIYFQGNSAPDKSGLPSDRFSAERTGGSVSTLTIQRTQQEDSAVYLCASSLVSGGYGTQYFGPGTRLLVL.

As regards this clonotype: A much larger clone differs from this one at a single base, so this may be a read error. This sequence joins TRBV5-1 and TRBJ2-5; the D is unclear. This CDR3 comprises 11 residues. Germline CDR1 reads SGHRS; CDR2 reads YFSETQ. Here the CDR3 reads CAGSYQETQYF. The CDR3 DNA reads as TGCGCCGGCAGCTACCAAGAGACCCAGTACTTC.

This clonotype was picked up a small number of times. This sequence joins TRBV12-3 or TRBV12-4 and TRBJ2-7; TRBD1 matches 12 bases. V was pared by 6 bases and J by 5 bases, with 8 bases of the junction left unmatched. CDR3 length equals 15 residues. CDR3 protein: CASRDRDRGLHEQYF. In nucleotides, the CDR3 is TGTGCCAGCAGGGACCGGGACAGGGGGCTGCACGAGCAGTACTTC.

The V call is TRBV24-1, the J call TRBJ2-1, with D uncertain. Trimming removed 7 bases at V and 4 bases at J, with 7 bases between. This CDR3 contains 12 residues. Germline V CDR1 and CDR2: KGHDR, SFDVKD. The CDR3 DNA reads as TGTGCCACCAGGGGCGTATACAATGAGCAGTTCTTC. Translated: CATRGVYNEQFF.

To note about this clonotype: The junction and the germline gene differ at one end; a read error may be behind it. The V gene is TRBV14, the J gene TRBJ2-5; D is unresolved. The CDR3 covers 16 residues. Germline V gene lookup returns CDR1 SGHDN and CDR2 FVKESK. The CDR3 DNA sequence: TGTGCCAGCAGCCAAGACCCTCCTGGACCTTCGGAGACCCAGTGTTTC. Its translation is CASSQDPPGPSETQCF.

This clonotype was detected only a few times. This may stem from a read error, because a much larger clone lies one nucleotide away. As the CDR3 is not closed by the conserved phenylalanine or tryptophan, this likely results from a read error. This chain links TRBV12-3 or TRBV12-4 with TRBJ2-3; 7 bases map to TRBD2. The CDR3 spans 15 residues. CDR3: CASSLAGPNPDTQYL. CDR3 nucleotides: TGTGCCAGCAGCTTAGCGGGTCCTAACCCAGATACGCAGTATCTT.

As for this clonotype: A read error may be the cause here, since a much bigger clone is one base away. This chain connects TRBV14 to TRBJ2-7; TRBD1 is a possible D gene (5 bases). The CDR3 is 13 amino acids. The germline gives CDR1 SGHDN, CDR2 FVKESK. As DNA, the CDR3 is TGTGCCAGCGGCCAAGAAGGGGCTAGTGAGCAGTACTTC. Encoded protein: CASGQEGASEQYF.

This clonotype was detected ten times or more. V is TRBV7-6 and J is TRBJ2-7; TRBD2 might be the D (6 bases). Germline CDR1 reads SGHVS; CDR2 reads FNYEAQ. The CDR3 covers 13 residues. The germline V and J ends were trimmed by 6 bases and 3 bases, with 12 bases remaining between them. CDR3 amino acids: CASSQNGGYEQYF. In DNA form, the CDR3 reads TGTGCCAGCAGTCAAAACGGGGGCTACGAGCAGTACTTC.

The table lists this clonotype with a few counts. The chain has TRBV20-1 and TRBJ2-7, with 9 nucleotides matching TRBD1. This CDR3 has 13 amino acids. Germline CDR1 is DFQATT and CDR2 is SNEGSKA (reference sequence). Trimming cost V 6 bases and J 1 base; bases outside gene matches: 4. The CDR3 sequence is CSAGDRESYEQYF. In nucleotides, the CDR3 is TGCAGTGCGGGGGACAGGGAATCCTACGAGCAGTACTTC.

In this sample, this clonotype turned up many times. This chain links TRBV7-9 with TRBJ2-2; D not certain. The ends were cut back, 5 bases at V and 9 bases at J, with 16 bases in the middle. The CDR3 length is 14 residues. The germline CDR1 and CDR2 sequences are SEHNR and FQNEAQ (reference sequence). The CDR3 loop reads CASSRSDGTWELFF. In DNA, the CDR3 is TGTGCCAGCAGCCGTTCCGACGGCACTTGGGAGCTGTTTTTT.

This clonotype was found a few times. The chain uses TRBV12-3 or TRBV12-4 and TRBJ1-1; possible D gene TRBD1, 6 bases. The CDR3 runs to 14 residues. Trimming removed 6 bases from V and 0 bases from J, with 11 bases in between. The CDR3 sequence is CASRQGQLNTEAFF. DNA for the CDR3: TGTGCCAGCAGGCAAGGACAGCTGAACACTGAAGCTTTCTTT.

This clonotype was counted a few times. The chain carries TRBV19 and TRBJ2-5; D possibly uses TRBD1 or TRBD2 (5 bases each). The CDR3 has 17 residues. CDR1 is LNHDA and CDR2 is SQIVND in the germline V gene (reference sequence). Trimming pared 0 bases from V and 4 bases from J, leaving 18 bases between. CDR3 sequence reads: CASSIDRRQGDRETQYF. In nucleotides, the CDR3 is TGTGCCAGTAGTATAGATCGCCGGCAGGGAGATCGAGAGACCCAGTACTTC.

Notes on this clonotype: A much larger clone is a single base away; this may be a read error. This chain joins TRBV4-3 and TRBJ1-3, with TRBD1 as a possible D gene (5 bases). Looked up from germline, CDR1 is LGHNA and CDR2 is YSLEER. The CDR3 is 14 amino acids. As DNA, the CDR3 is TGCGCCAGCAGCCAAGGGACAAGAGGAAACACCACATATTTT. It translates to CASSQGTRGNTTYF.

This clonotype was seen a few times. The gene calls are TRBV2 and TRBJ2-2; no firm D call. V lost 6 bases and J 2 bases, leaving 4 bases between the germline ends. Germline V gene sequence: CDR1 SNHLY, CDR2 FYNNEI. The CDR3 is 12 amino acids. CDR3 loop: CASRRNTGELFF. The DNA of the CDR3 is TGTGCCAGCAGACGCAACACCGGGGAGCTGTTTTTT.

This clonotype was observed a single time. A junction boundary mismatches the germline segment, possibly from a read error. CDR3 residues: CSARPYRDENQEAQYF. CDR3 bases: TGCAGTGCTAGACCGTACCGGGACGAAAACCAAGAGGCCCAGTACTTC. The chain joins TRBV20-1 to TRBJ2-5; either TRBD1 or TRBD2 may fit D (5 bases each). The CDR3 extends over 16 amino acids. CDR1 DFQATT and CDR2 SNEGSKA come from the germline V gene (reference sequence).

Notes on this clonotype: A much larger clone lies a single base off, so this may be a read error. The chain combines TRBV4-3 with TRBJ2-1; D ambiguous. The V gene lost 1 base and the J gene lost 0 bases, with 7 bases spanning the gap. This CDR3 contains 15 residues. Germline values: CDR1 LGHNA, CDR2 YSLEER. CDR3 amino acids: CASSQVGSSYNEQFF. The CDR3 region has the DNA TGCGCCAGCAGCCAAGTCGGAAGCTCCTACAATGAGCAGTTCTTC.

This clonotype was observed many times. V is TRBV29-1 and J is TRBJ2-2; D gene ambiguous. V was pared by 5 bases and J by 5 bases, with 9 bases between. The length of the CDR3 is 12 residues. Germline CDR1 reads SQVTM; CDR2 reads ANQGSEA. CDR3 bases: TGCAGCGTTTGGCTAAATACCGGGGAGCTGTTTTTT. Residues: CSVWLNTGELFF.

A remark on this clonotype: This may be a read error, as it is one base from a much larger clone. This chain uses TRBV30 with TRBJ2-1; no definite D call. The CDR3 has 12 amino acids. CDR1 is GTSNPN, CDR2 SVGIG, per germline (reference sequence). Deletions cut 2 bases from V and 8 bases from J, with 10 bases between. Here the CDR3 DNA reads TGTGCCTGGAGTTATGCTTTGGATGAGCAGTTCTTC. It is translated as CAWSYALDEQFF.

This clonotype was recorded many times. This chain uses TRBV11-2 with TRBJ1-2; D uncertain. Germline V gene lookup returns CDR1 SGHAT and CDR2 FQNNGV. The V end lost 1 base, the J end lost 7 bases, and 13 bases lay between the germline ends. This CDR3 has 14 amino acids. CDR3 in amino acids: CASSLGYSWAGYTF. The CDR3 DNA follows: TGTGCCAGCAGCTTAGGGTACAGCTGGGCTGGCTACACCTTC.

As regards this clonotype: A read error may explain this, as a much larger clone is one base away. The conserved final phenylalanine or tryptophan is absent from the CDR3, which likely points to a read error. The chain recombines TRBV7-2 with TRBJ2-1; tentative D call: TRBD2 (6 bases). The CDR3 is 16 amino acids. In germline, CDR1 is SGHTA, CDR2 FQGNSA. Between the trimmed V and J ends, which lost 3 bases and 0 bases, there was a span of 12 bases. The CDR3 loop reads CASSFRTTSSYNEQFS. The CDR3 DNA follows: TGTGCCAGCAGCTTCCGGACTACTAGCTCCTACAATGAGCAGTTCTCC.

This clonotype was detected only a few times. A read error may be the cause here, since a much bigger clone is one base away. The V gene is TRBV9, the J gene TRBJ2-7; tentatively, D is TRBD2 (6 bases). The germline V gene has CDR1 SGDLS and CDR2 YYNGEE. This CDR3 spans 15 amino acids. Between the trimmed V and J ends, which lost 0 bases and 2 bases, there was a span of 12 bases. Written as DNA, the CDR3 is TGTGCCAGCAGCGTAGAGGCTACTAGCCCCTACGAGCAGTACTTC. Its protein product is CASSVEATSPYEQYF.

This clonotype was counted between two and nine times. The CDR3 sequence is CSASDTVGSYEQYF. The CDR3 region has the DNA TGCAGTGCTTCCGATACGGTTGGCTCCTACGAGCAGTACTTC. The chain employs TRBV20-1 and TRBJ2-7, with D uncertain. This CDR3 region has 14 residues. V was shortened by 5 bases and J by 0 bases, with 14 bases between the two germline ends. CDR1 is DFQATT, CDR2 SNEGSKA, per germline (reference sequence).

This clonotype showed up just once. The gene calls are TRBV7-9 and TRBJ1-6; 8 positions agree with TRBD1. Germline V gene data show CDR1 as SEHNR and CDR2 as FQNEAQ (reference sequence). Trimming removed 5 bases from V and 11 bases from J; junction bases left unmatched: 8. This CDR3 is built from 14 residues. CDR3 residues: CASSIGTGYPPLHF. In DNA, the CDR3 is TGTGCCAGCAGCATCGGGACAGGATATCCACCCCTCCACTTT.

Turning to this clonotype: The conserved phenylalanine or tryptophan normally closing the CDR3 is absent here, so this likely arose from a read error. The CDR3 region is CASSPGQGASWDTEAFS. CDR3 bases: TGCGCCAGCTCACCGGGACAGGGGGCTTCTTGGGACACTGAAGCTTTCTCT. This chain joins TRBV23-1 and TRBJ1-1, with 12 bases aligning to TRBD1. TRBV23-1 is noted as an ORF with a role that remains uncertain. This CDR3 is built from 17 residues. Losses at the gene ends were 8 bases for V and 3 bases for J; bases not matched to a gene: 13.

This rearrangement joins TRBV13 to TRBJ1-6, with 7 bases lining up with TRBD1. The V segment lost 5 bases and the J segment 5 bases; nucleotides outside the gene matches: 6. The CDR3 totals 15 residues. In germline, CDR1 is PRHDT, CDR2 FYEKMQ (reference sequence). The CDR3 spells CASSQGTADNSPLHF. CDR3 coding DNA: TGTGCCAGCAGCCAAGGGACAGCTGATAATTCACCCCTCCACTTT.

This clonotype has ten or more counts. V gene TRBV7-6 combines with J gene TRBJ1-5; weak D call: TRBD1 (5 bases). Trimming cost V 5 bases and J 7 bases, with 15 bases left between them. Germline CDR1 and CDR2: SGHVS and FNYEAQ. The CDR3 spans 14 residues. The DNA of the CDR3 is TGTGCCAGCAGCCCCGAGGGGCATGGCCAGCCCCAGCATTTT. This encodes CASSPEGHGQPQHF.

Ten or more counts support this clonotype. The chain uses TRBV28 and TRBJ1-1; no reliable D call. The V gene lost 4 bases and the J gene lost 2 bases, with 11 bases spanning the gap. The germline V gene encodes CDR1 MDHEN and CDR2 SYDVKM. The CDR3 consists of 14 residues. CDR3 loop: CASSYPVANTEAFF. CDR3 DNA sequence: TGTGCCAGCAGTTACCCCGTGGCCAACACTGAAGCTTTCTTT.

For this clonotype: A much larger clone differs from this one at a single base, so this may be a read error. This chain's CDR3 is CASSQRTGSSCEQYF. DNA of the CDR3: TGTGCCAGCAGCCAAAGGACAGGCAGCTCCTGCGAGCAGTACTTC. The chain joins TRBV14 to TRBJ2-7, with 7 bases lining up with TRBD1. Per germline, CDR1 SGHDN and CDR2 FVKESK. CDR3 size: 15 residues.